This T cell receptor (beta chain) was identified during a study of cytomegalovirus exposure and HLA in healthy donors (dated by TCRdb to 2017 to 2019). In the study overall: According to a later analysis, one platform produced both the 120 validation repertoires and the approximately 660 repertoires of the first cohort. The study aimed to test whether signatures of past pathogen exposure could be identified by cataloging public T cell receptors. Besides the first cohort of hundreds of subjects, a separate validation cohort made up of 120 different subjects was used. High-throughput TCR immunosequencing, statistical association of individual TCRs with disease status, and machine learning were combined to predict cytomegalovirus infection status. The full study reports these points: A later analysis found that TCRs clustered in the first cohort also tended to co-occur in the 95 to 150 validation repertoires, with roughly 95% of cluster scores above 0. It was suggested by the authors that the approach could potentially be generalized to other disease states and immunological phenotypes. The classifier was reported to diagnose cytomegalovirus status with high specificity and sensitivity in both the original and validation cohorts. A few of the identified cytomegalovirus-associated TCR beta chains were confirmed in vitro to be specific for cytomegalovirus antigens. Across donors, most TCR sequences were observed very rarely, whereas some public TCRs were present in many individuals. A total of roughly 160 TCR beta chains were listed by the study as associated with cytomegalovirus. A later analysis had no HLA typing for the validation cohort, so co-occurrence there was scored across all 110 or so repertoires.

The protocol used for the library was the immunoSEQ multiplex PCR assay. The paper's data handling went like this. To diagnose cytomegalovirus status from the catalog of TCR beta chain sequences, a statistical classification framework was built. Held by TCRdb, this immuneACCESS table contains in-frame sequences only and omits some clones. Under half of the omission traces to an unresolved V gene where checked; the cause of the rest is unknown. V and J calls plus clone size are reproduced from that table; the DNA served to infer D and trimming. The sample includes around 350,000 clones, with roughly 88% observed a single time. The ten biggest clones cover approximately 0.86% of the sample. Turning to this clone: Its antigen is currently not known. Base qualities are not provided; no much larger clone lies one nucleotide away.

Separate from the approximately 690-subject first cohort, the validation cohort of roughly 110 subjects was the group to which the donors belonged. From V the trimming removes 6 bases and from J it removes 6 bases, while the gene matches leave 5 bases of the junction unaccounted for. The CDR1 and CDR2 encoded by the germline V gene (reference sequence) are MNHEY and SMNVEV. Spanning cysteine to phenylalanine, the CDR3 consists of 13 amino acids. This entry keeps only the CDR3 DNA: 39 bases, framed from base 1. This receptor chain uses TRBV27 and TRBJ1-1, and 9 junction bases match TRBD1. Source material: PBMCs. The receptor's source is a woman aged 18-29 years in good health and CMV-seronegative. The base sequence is TGTGCCAGCAGCTTACAGGGGGCAGCTGAAGCTTTCTTT. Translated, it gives CASSLQGAAEAFF.